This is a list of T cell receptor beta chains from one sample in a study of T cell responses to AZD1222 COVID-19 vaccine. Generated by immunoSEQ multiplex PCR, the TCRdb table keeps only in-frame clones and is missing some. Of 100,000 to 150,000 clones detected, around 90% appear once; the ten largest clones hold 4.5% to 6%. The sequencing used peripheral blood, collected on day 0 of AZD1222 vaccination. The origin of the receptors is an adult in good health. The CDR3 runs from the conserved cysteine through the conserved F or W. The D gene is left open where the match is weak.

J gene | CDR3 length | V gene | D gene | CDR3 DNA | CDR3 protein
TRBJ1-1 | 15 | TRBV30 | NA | TGTGCCTGGAGTGTAGGGGGGACGATGAACACTGAAGCTTTCTTT | CAWSVGGTMNTEAFF
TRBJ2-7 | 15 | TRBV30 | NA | TGTGCCTGGAGTGTACCAAGGAGGTGGGACTACGAGCAGTACTTC | CAWSVPRRWDYEQYF
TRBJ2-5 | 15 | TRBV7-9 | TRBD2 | TGTGCCAGCAGCCCGACTAGCGGGAGAAGAGAGACCCAGTACTTC | CASSPTSGRRETQYF
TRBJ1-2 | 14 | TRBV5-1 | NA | TGCGCCAGCAGCTTGGTACTGGGGGCAAACGGCTACACCTTC | CASSLVLGANGYTF
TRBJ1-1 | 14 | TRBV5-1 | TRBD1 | TGCGCCAGCAGCTTGCAGGGGGCGGACACTGAAGCTTTCTTT | CASSLQGADTEAFF
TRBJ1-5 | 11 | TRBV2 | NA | TGTGCCAGCAGTGATCCGGGGCCCCAGCATTTT | CASSDPGPQHF
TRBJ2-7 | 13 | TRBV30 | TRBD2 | TGTGCCTCGAAACTAGCGGGAGCTCGGGAGCAGTACTTC | CASKLAGAREQYF
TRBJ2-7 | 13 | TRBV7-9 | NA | TGTGCCAGCAGCTTAGGGAGCCCGGGGGAGCAGTACTTC | CASSLGSPGEQYF
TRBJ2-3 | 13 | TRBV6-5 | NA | TGTGCCAGCTTAAAGGTTGGCACAGATACGCAGTATTTT | CASLKVGTDTQYF
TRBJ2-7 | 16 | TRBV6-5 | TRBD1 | TGTGCCAGCAGTTACCCCCTGGGACAGGGCTCCTACGAGCAGTACTTC | CASSYPLGQGSYEQYF
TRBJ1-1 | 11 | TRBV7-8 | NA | TGTGCCAGCAGCCCGAGGAGGGGGGCTTTCTTT | CASSPRRGAFF
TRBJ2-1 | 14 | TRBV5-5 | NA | TGTGCCAGCAGCTTGAGTAGGGGCCACAATGAGCAGTTCTTC | CASSLSRGHNEQFF
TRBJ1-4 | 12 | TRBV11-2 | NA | TGTGCCAGCAGCTTAGCGGATGAAAAACTGTTTTTT | CASSLADEKLFF
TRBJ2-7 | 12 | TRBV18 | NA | TGTGCCAGCTCATCACAGGGACACGAGCAGTACTTC | CASSSQGHEQYF